The 19 T cell receptor beta chains below were found in one sample sequenced in a study of blood T cell repertoires in COVID-19. Here immunoSEQ multiplex PCR was the method, and the copy in TCRdb shows in-frame clones only, minus some. The data contain around 180,000 clones, approximately 79% of them singletons. The sample comprised peripheral blood. Every receptor here comes from a woman older than 75 with acute or convalescent COVID-19.

For the CDR3, the DNA is TGTGCCTGGAGTCCGACTTCCCTCGAGCAGTACTTC. This gives the protein CAWSPTSLEQYF. This chain connects TRBV30 to TRBJ2-7, with D unresolved. The germline CDR1 and CDR2 sequences are GTSNPN and SVGIG (reference sequence). The CDR3 length is 12 residues. Trimming cost V 2 bases and J 6 bases, with 11 bases left between them.

This clone showed up just a few times. The rearrangement links TRBV6-5 to TRBJ2-2; maybe TRBD1 (8 bases). Germline V CDR1 and CDR2: MNHEY, SVGAGI. With 5 bases removed from V and 7 bases from J, the gap between germline ends came to 14 bases. The CDR3 length is 14 residues. CDR3 region: CASSKDREGGELFF. The CDR3 DNA sequence: TGTGCCAGCAGTAAGGACAGGGAGGGCGGGGAGCTGTTTTTT.

The chain uses TRBV3-1 (or the pseudogene TRBV3-2) and TRBJ2-7; 7 bases line up with TRBD2. Germline CDR1 reads LGHDT; CDR2 reads YNNKEL (reference sequence). The J segment lost 0 bases and the V segment lost 1 base, leaving 3 bases of the junction unmatched. This CDR3 is 15 amino acids long. The CDR3 loop reads CASSQGASGSYEQYF. For the CDR3, the DNA is TGTGCCAGCAGCCAAGGGGCTAGCGGCTCCTACGAGCAGTACTTC.

There are a few counts of this clone. This chain uses TRBV28 with TRBJ2-1; D perhaps matches TRBD1 (6 bases). Germline V gene data show CDR1 as MDHEN and CDR2 as SYDVKM. The CDR3 extends over 13 amino acids. Trimming cost V 5 bases and J 4 bases, with 9 bases left between them. CDR3 residues: CASSEGQYNEQFF. The CDR3 DNA follows: TGTGCCAGCAGTGAAGGACAGTACAATGAGCAGTTCTTC.

The chain couples TRBV7-9 to TRBJ2-4; perhaps TRBD2 as D (6 bases). V lost 3 bases to trimming and J lost 6 bases, with 15 bases between them. In germline, CDR1 is SEHNR, CDR2 FQNEAQ (reference sequence). The CDR3 has 15 amino acids. CDR3 coding DNA: TGTGCCAGCAGCTTTTCCGAGTACGGGGGAAACATTCAGTACTTC. Translated, it gives CASSFSEYGGNIQYF.

The chain uses TRBV18 and TRBJ1-5; tentatively, D is TRBD1 (5 bases). Germline CDR1 KGHSH, CDR2 LQKENI. The CDR3 sequence is 15 residues long. Trimming stripped 6 bases from V and 0 bases from J, with 12 bases between. The CDR3 reads CASSDSSDSNQPQHF. CDR3 nucleotide sequence: TGTGCCAGCTCCGACAGTTCTGATAGCAATCAGCCCCAGCATTTT.

The rearrangement uses TRBV28 and TRBJ1-2, with TRBD1 matching over 8 bases. The CDR3 runs to 15 residues. With 6 bases clipped from V and 7 bases from J, the junction kept 13 bases outside the gene matches. Germline V gene lookup returns CDR1 MDHEN and CDR2 SYDVKM. The CDR3 DNA sequence: TGTGCCAGCAGCCCTCAGGGGGGACAGGTTCTTGGCTACACCTTC. This encodes CASSPQGGQVLGYTF.

This clone appeared once. V gene TRBV19 combines with J gene TRBJ1-6; maybe TRBD1 (5 bases). The CDR3 consists of 16 residues. Trimming removed 0 bases from V and 7 bases from J, with 13 bases in between. CDR1 and CDR2 from the germline V gene are LNHDA and SQIVND (reference sequence). CDR3 sequence: CASSIDLTGRNSPLHF. The CDR3 DNA is TGTGCCAGTAGTATAGATCTAACAGGACGAAATTCACCCCTCCACTTT.

Ten or more counts support this clone. The chain links TRBV9 to TRBJ2-4; no clear D. The CDR3 is 14 residues long. V was cut by 0 bases and J by 0 bases, with 4 bases left in between. In germline, CDR1 is SGDLS, CDR2 YYNGEE. The CDR3 region has the DNA TGTGCCAGCAGCGTAGGACTAGCCAAAAACATTCAGTACTTC. It yields the protein CASSVGLAKNIQYF.

This rearrangement joins TRBV5-8 to TRBJ1-6; D may be TRBD1 (6 bases). This CDR3 contains 15 residues. The ends were cut back, 2 bases at V and 5 bases at J, with 11 bases in the middle. The germline V gene encodes CDR1 SGHTS and CDR2 YDEGEE. CDR3 bases: TGTGCCAGCAGCTTACAGGGAGCCGATAATTCACCCCTCCACTTT. It yields the protein CASSLQGADNSPLHF. Full variable domain (remainder filled in from reference TRBV5-8 and TRBJ1-6): EAGVTQSPTHLIKTRGQQATLRCSPISGHTSVYWYQQALGLGLQFLLWYDEGEERNRGNFPPRFSGRQFPNYSSELNVNALELEDSALYLCASSLQGADNSPLHFGNGTRLTVT.

This clone is termed medium-sized. The chain employs TRBV28 and TRBJ2-7; D gene ambiguous. Trimming removed 3 bases at V and 2 bases at J, with 17 bases between. The germline gives CDR1 MDHEN, CDR2 SYDVKM. The CDR3 contains 16 residues. CDR3 amino acids: CASSFNLALLTYEQYF. The CDR3 DNA sequence: TGTGCCAGCAGTTTTAATCTGGCCCTCCTCACCTACGAGCAGTACTTC.

This chain connects TRBV3-1 (or the pseudogene TRBV3-2) to TRBJ2-5; 11 bases are shared with TRBD2. This CDR3 is built from 17 residues. J lost 8 bases, V lost 4 bases, and 15 bases had no gene match. Germline V gene data show CDR1 as LGHDT and CDR2 as YNNKEL (reference sequence). In nucleotides, the CDR3 is TGTGCCAGCAGCCCCCCCCAGCTAGGACTAGCGGGCCGAACCCAGTACTTC. Encoded protein: CASSPPQLGLAGRTQYF.

The rearrangement joins TRBV28 to TRBJ1-6; TRBD1 matches at 8 bases. The V gene's germline CDR1 is MDHEN and CDR2 SYDVKM. This CDR3 has 15 residues. J lost 7 bases, V lost 2 bases, and 4 bases had no gene match. The DNA of the CDR3 is TGTGCCAGCAGTTTACGGGACAGGATAAATTCACCCCTCCACTTT. It is translated as CASSLRDRINSPLHF.

This rearrangement joins TRBV12-5 to TRBJ1-1; D possibly corresponds to TRBD1 (6 bases). CDR1 LGHNT and CDR2 FRNRAP come from the germline V gene. V was cut by 4 bases and J by 4 bases, with 10 bases left in between. CDR3 length: 13 residues. The DNA for the CDR3 is TGTGCTAGTGGTTCCGACAGGTTCACTGAAGCTTTCTTT. Its protein is CASGSDRFTEAFF. Full variable domain (remainder filled in from reference TRBV12-5 and TRBJ1-1): DARVTQTPRHKVTEMGQEVTMRCQPILGHNTVFWYRQTMMQGLELLAYFRNRAPLDDSGMPKDRFSAEMPDATLATLKIQPSEPRDSAVYFCASGSDRFTEAFFGQGTRLTVV.

The chain recombines TRBV3-1 (or the pseudogene TRBV3-2) with TRBJ2-5; TRBD2 matches at 7 bases. This CDR3 spans 13 amino acids. V was pared by 8 bases and J by 1 base, with 4 bases of the junction left unmatched. Germline V lookup: CDR1 LGHDT, CDR2 YNNKEL (reference sequence). Here the CDR3 DNA reads TGTGCCAGCGGAGCGGGACCCCAAGAGACCCAGTACTTC. Residues: CASGAGPQETQYF.

Of note for this clone: Other nucleotide sequences from this sample produce the same CDR3. The V and J genes are TRBV5-4 and TRBJ2-7, with TRBD2 identical over 7 bases. This CDR3 is 14 amino acids long. J gave up 0 bases and V 2 bases, and 2 bases lay outside the gene matches. Germline CDR1 is SGHNT and CDR2 is YYREEE (reference sequence). The CDR3 loop reads CASSFGGGSYEQYF. Here the CDR3 DNA reads TGTGCCAGCAGCTTTGGCGGGGGCTCCTACGAGCAGTACTTC.

CDR3: CASSLIWTGEDTEAFF. In DNA, the CDR3 is TGCGCCAGCAGCTTAATCTGGACAGGGGAGGACACTGAAGCTTTCTTT. The gene calls are TRBV5-1 and TRBJ1-1, with 9 bases aligning to TRBD1. Germline lookup yields CDR1 SGHRS and CDR2 YFSETQ. This CDR3 region has 16 residues. V lost 2 bases, J lost 3 bases, and 8 bases stayed unmatched.

V and J are TRBV7-2 and TRBJ1-4; possibly TRBD1 for D (6 bases). The germline V gene encodes CDR1 SGHTA and CDR2 FQGNSA. V dropped 5 bases and J dropped 12 bases, with 13 bases sitting between them. This CDR3 region has 12 residues. The chain's CDR3 is CASSPGQMELFF. CDR3 in DNA: TGTGCCAGCAGCCCAGGACAGATGGAACTGTTTTTT.

CDR3 sequence reads: CASSSHYEQYF. CDR3 DNA: TGTGCCAGCAGTTCCCACTACGAGCAGTACTTC. The chain links TRBV12-3 or TRBV12-4 to TRBJ2-7; D is undetermined. The CDR3 sequence is 11 residues long. Trimming removed 4 bases from V and 3 bases from J, with 4 bases in between.